This entry lists 21 T cell receptor beta chains sequenced from one sample in a study of blood T cell repertoires in COVID-19. Profiled with immunoSEQ multiplex PCR; TCRdb holds only in-frame clones, not every one. The sample has around 250,000 clones; approximately 88% are singletons. The specimen was peripheral blood. All receptors derive from a human donor in a cohort sampled during active COVID-19.

This clone has a single count. The chain couples TRBV30 to TRBJ1-1; TRBD1 is a possible D gene (5 bases). Looked up from germline, CDR1 is GTSNPN and CDR2 is SVGIG (reference sequence). V lost 4 bases to trimming and J lost 3 bases, with 12 bases between them. The CDR3 has 13 amino acids. CDR3 residues: CAWTVGRDTEAFF. The CDR3 nucleotides are TGTGCCTGGACGGTGGGCAGGGACACTGAAGCTTTCTTT.

This clone showed up many times. This chain uses TRBV6-2 or TRBV6-3 with TRBJ1-2; a weak D match, TRBD1 (5 bases). Germline assignment: CDR1 MNHEY and CDR2 SVGEGT. This CDR3 contains 16 residues. V gave up 2 bases and J gave up 0 bases, with 13 bases separating them. The CDR3 bases are TGTGCCAGCAGTTACGGCACAGGTTCAGCTAACTATGGCTACACCTTC. It specifies CASSYGTGSANYGYTF.

The CDR3: CASSLVRQFNTEAFF. The CDR3 region has the DNA TGTGCCAGCAGCTTAGTTAGACAGTTTAACACTGAAGCTTTCTTT. V usage is TRBV7-6 and J usage is TRBJ1-1, with a weak D call TRBD1 (5 bases). CDR1 is SGHVS, CDR2 FNYEAQ, per germline. The V gene lost 1 base and the J gene lost 2 bases, with 11 bases spanning the gap. This CDR3 comprises 15 residues.

The rearrangement joins TRBV24-1 to TRBJ2-3; TRBD1 agrees at 10 bases. The CDR3 contains 17 residues. The V gene's germline CDR1 is KGHDR and CDR2 SFDVKD. Unmatched junction bases numbered 9, after V lost 2 bases and J lost 5 bases. The chain's CDR3 is CATSDSPGTGALDTQYF. DNA for the CDR3: TGTGCCACCAGTGATTCTCCCGGGACAGGGGCTTTAGATACGCAGTATTTT.

The chain is built from TRBV4-3 and TRBJ1-1; possible D gene TRBD1, 5 bases. The CDR3 is made up of 14 amino acids. Per the germline V gene, CDR1 is LGHNA and CDR2 is YSLEER. The V gene lost 3 bases and the J gene lost 5 bases, with 13 bases spanning the gap. DNA of the CDR3: TGCGCCAGCAGCCAGGAAAGACAGTTGACTGAAGCTTTCTTT. As protein: CASSQERQLTEAFF.

In nucleotides, the CDR3 is TGTGCCAGCAGCTTAACAACAGGTCCAAACTATGGCTACACCTTC. This sequence encodes CASSLTTGPNYGYTF. The V and J genes are TRBV7-2 and TRBJ1-2; D perhaps matches TRBD1 (5 bases). CDR1 is SGHTA, CDR2 FQGNSA, per germline. V dropped 2 bases and J dropped 2 bases, with 12 bases sitting between them. The CDR3 sequence is 15 residues long.

This chain joins TRBV19 and TRBJ1-4; D might be TRBD1 (6 bases). V lost 9 bases and J lost 5, with 13 bases in between. CDR3 length equals 13 residues. Per the germline V gene, CDR1 is LNHDA and CDR2 is SQIVND (reference sequence). The CDR3, as DNA: TGTGCCAGCAGGATCAGGGGAAATGAAAAACTGTTTTTT. Translated, it gives CASRIRGNEKLFF.

The chain links TRBV27 to TRBJ2-7; the match to TRBD2 covers 11 bases. This CDR3 has 14 amino acids. With 6 bases clipped from V and 4 bases from J, the junction kept 5 bases outside the gene matches. Germline V CDR1 and CDR2: MNHEY, SMNVEV (reference sequence). The CDR3 loop reads CASRGLAGGYEQYF. In DNA, the CDR3 is TGTGCCAGCAGGGGGCTAGCGGGAGGTTACGAGCAGTACTTC.

The chain is built from TRBV10-3 and TRBJ1-6; tentatively, D is TRBD1 (5 bases). The V end lost 5 bases, the J end lost 0 bases, and 14 bases lay between the germline ends. From germline, CDR1 is ENHRY and CDR2 SYGVKD. The CDR3 sequence is 17 residues long. The CDR3 DNA follows: TGTGCCATCAGTAGGGGCCGACAGAGCTCCTATAATTCACCCCTCCACTTT. Translation gives CAISRGRQSSYNSPLHF.

V gene TRBV7-6 combines with J gene TRBJ2-1, with no clear D. Germline CDR1 reads SGHVS; CDR2 reads FNYEAQ. With 5 bases removed from V and 7 bases from J, the gap between germline ends came to 12 bases. CDR3 length: 13 residues. The CDR3 nucleotides read TGTGCCAGCAGCCCCCGGTACGGGAATGAGCAGTTCTTC. This gives the protein CASSPRYGNEQFF.

A remark on this clone: At one boundary the junction diverges from the germline segment, which might be a read error. The rearrangement links TRBV9 to TRBJ1-2; the match to TRBD1 covers 8 bases. Germline assignment: CDR1 SGDLS and CDR2 YYNGEE. The CDR3 runs to 15 residues. CDR3: CASSPLQGEAGPYSF. The CDR3 DNA sequence: TGTGCCAGCAGCCCCTTACAGGGGGAGGCAGGGCCCTACTCCTTC.

This chain uses TRBV9 with TRBJ2-3; perhaps TRBD1 as D (6 bases). Trimming took off 6 bases at V and 0 bases at J, with 8 bases between the two ends. Germline assignment: CDR1 SGDLS and CDR2 YYNGEE. The CDR3 spans 13 residues. The CDR3 spells CASMRGSTDTQYF. The CDR3 nucleotides are TGTGCCAGCATGAGGGGGAGCACAGATACGCAGTATTTT.

In DNA, the CDR3 is TGTGCCAGCAGGAGCACAGTCACTGAAGCTTTCTTT. This translates into CASRSTVTEAFF. The V and J genes are TRBV28 and TRBJ1-1; D is ambiguous. The CDR3 length is 12 residues. CDR1 is MDHEN and CDR2 is SYDVKM in the germline V gene. Trimming removed 6 bases from V and 4 bases from J, with 9 bases in between.

The rearrangement links TRBV19 to TRBJ2-7, with 9 bases lining up with TRBD1. This CDR3 is 13 amino acids long. CDR1 is LNHDA and CDR2 is SQIVND in the germline V gene (reference sequence). The ends lost 9 bases at V and 0 bases at J; junction bases unmatched: 3. This chain's CDR3 is CASQGQGSYEQYF. The DNA for the CDR3 is TGTGCCAGCCAGGGACAGGGCTCCTACGAGCAGTACTTC.

The V gene is TRBV19, the J gene TRBJ1-2; D is perhaps TRBD1 (6 bases). Germline-derived CDR1 and CDR2 are LNHDA and SQIVND (reference sequence). Trimming took off 5 bases at V and 5 bases at J, with 12 bases between the two ends. This CDR3 has 13 residues. CDR3 amino acids: CASSSGGSYGYTF. In DNA form, the CDR3 reads TGTGCCAGTAGTTCGGGGGGCTCGTATGGCTACACCTTC.

The V and J genes are TRBV4-2 and TRBJ1-4; TRBD1 agrees at 8 bases. Per germline, CDR1 LGHNA and CDR2 YNFKEQ. After removal of 1 base from V and 1 base from J, the junction contained 8 bases not matched to a gene. The CDR3 runs 18 residues. The CDR3 here is CASSQGQGSYGTNEKLFF. The CDR3 region has the DNA TGTGCCAGCAGCCAAGGACAGGGGAGTTACGGAACTAATGAAAAACTGTTTTTT.

The V and J genes are TRBV4-3 and TRBJ1-5; 7 bases map to TRBD1. The CDR3 contains 14 residues. The ends lost 2 bases at V and 4 bases at J; junction bases unmatched: 2. Germline V gene sequence: CDR1 LGHNA, CDR2 YSLEER. CDR3 sequence (DNA): TGCGCCAGCAGCCAATCGGACAGGAATCAGCCCCAGCATTTT. Translation gives CASSQSDRNQPQHF.

The chain recombines TRBV5-1 with TRBJ2-6; D remains unclear. Trimming removed 0 bases from V and 0 bases from J, with 7 bases in between. The CDR3 runs to 16 residues. Looked up from germline, CDR1 is SGHRS and CDR2 is YFSETQ. Here the CDR3 reads CASSLAHSSGANVLTF. The CDR3 DNA reads TGCGCCAGCAGCTTGGCCCACAGCTCTGGGGCCAACGTCCTGACTTTC.

The chain combines TRBV27 with TRBJ1-2; D gene uncertain. CDR3 length: 13 amino acids. CDR1 and CDR2 from the germline V gene are MNHEY and SMNVEV (reference sequence). V was trimmed by 0 bases and J by 4 bases, leaving 6 bases between them. In DNA, the CDR3 is TGTGCCAGCAGTTTATCGAGGGTCTATGGCTACACCTTC. Translation: CASSLSRVYGYTF.

In DNA, the CDR3 is TGTGCCAGCAGTCCCAGGGGGCAGGGCGAGCAGTACTTC. This translates into CASSPRGQGEQYF. This sequence joins TRBV14 and TRBJ2-7, with 8 bases lining up with TRBD1. CDR1 is SGHDN and CDR2 is FVKESK in the germline V gene. This CDR3 region has 13 residues. Germline trimming cut 6 bases from V and 6 bases from J; bases unmatched to any gene: 7.

This clone was picked up one time. CDR3 sequence reads: CAWSPSVNYGYTF. CDR3 DNA sequence: TGTGCCTGGAGTCCCAGTGTGAACTATGGCTACACCTTC. The rearrangement joins TRBV30 to TRBJ1-2; the D is unclear. In germline, CDR1 is GTSNPN, CDR2 SVGIG (reference sequence). The CDR3 contains 13 residues. Trimming left V 2 bases short and J 2 bases short, with 9 bases between.